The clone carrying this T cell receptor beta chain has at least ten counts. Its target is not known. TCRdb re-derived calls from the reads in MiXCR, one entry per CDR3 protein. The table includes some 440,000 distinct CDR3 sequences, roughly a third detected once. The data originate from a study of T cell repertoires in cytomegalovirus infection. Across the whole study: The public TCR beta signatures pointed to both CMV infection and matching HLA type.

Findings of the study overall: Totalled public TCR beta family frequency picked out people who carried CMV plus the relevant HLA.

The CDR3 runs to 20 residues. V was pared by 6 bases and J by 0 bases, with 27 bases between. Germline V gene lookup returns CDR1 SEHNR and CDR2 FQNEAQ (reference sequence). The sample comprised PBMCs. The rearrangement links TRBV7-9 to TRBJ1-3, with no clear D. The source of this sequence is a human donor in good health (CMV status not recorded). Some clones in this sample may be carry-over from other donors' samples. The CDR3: CASRVSTGRGFRGSGNTIYF. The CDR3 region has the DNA TGTGCCAGCAGAGTCTCGACCGGGAGAGGGTTTCGGGGCTCTGGAAACACCATATATTTT.